This T cell receptor (beta chain) was identified in a study of blood T cell repertoires in COVID-19. Study overall: Sources were T cells, B-cell-depleted T cells, or PBMCs; the material itself was cDNA or gDNA.

The method was immunoSEQ multiplex PCR; TCRdb's version includes in-frame clones alone and lacks a portion of them. The sample holds fewer than 250,000 clones; 85% to 90% are singletons and the top ten take 2.2%. The V segment lost 2 bases and the J segment 2 bases; nucleotides outside the gene matches: 6. CDR1 and CDR2 from the germline V gene are SGHRS and YFSETQ. The CDR3 totals 17 residues. This TCR derives from a woman aged 50 to 60 with acute or convalescent COVID-19. The chain couples TRBV5-1 to TRBJ2-5; 13 nucleotides align to TRBD2. Specimen: peripheral blood. CDR3 DNA: TGCGCCAGCAGCTTTTTGACTAGCGGGAGGAAACAAGAGACCCAGTACTTC. Its protein is CASSFLTSGRKQETQYF. The full variable domain, rest sourced from reference TRBV5-1 and TRBJ2-5, is KAGVTQTPRYLIKTRGQQVTLSCSPISGHRSVSWYQQTPGQGLQFLFEYFSETQRNKGNFPGRFSGRQFSNSRSEMNVSTLELGDSALYLCASSFLTSGRKQETQYFGPGTRLLVL.